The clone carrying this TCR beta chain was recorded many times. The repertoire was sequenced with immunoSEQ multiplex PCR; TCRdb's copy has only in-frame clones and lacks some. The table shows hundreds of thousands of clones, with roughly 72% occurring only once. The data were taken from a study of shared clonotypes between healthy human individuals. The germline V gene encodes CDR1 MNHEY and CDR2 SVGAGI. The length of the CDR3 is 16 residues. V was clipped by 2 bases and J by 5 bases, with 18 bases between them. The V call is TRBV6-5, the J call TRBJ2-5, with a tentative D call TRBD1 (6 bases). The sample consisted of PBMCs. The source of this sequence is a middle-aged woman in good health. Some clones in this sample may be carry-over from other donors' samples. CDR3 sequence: CASSYTPRGISETQYF. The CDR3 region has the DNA TGTGCCAGCAGTTACACACCCAGGGGTATTTCGGAGACCCAGTACTTC.